What follows describes a single TCR beta chain. These data come from a study of identical twins. One entry per CDR3 protein results from TCRdb running MiXCR on the 5' RACE reads. The sample shows roughly 1,500,000 distinct CDR3 sequences, about 31% of them seen only once. The CDR3 extends over 16 amino acids. V lost 1 base, J lost 8 bases, and 4 bases stayed unmatched. The germline V gene has CDR1 MNHEY and CDR2 SMNVEV (reference sequence). The chain joins TRBV27 to TRBJ2-1; the match to TRBD2 covers 14 bases. This clonotype was sampled from a newborn girl in good health. Sequenced material: cord blood. This CDR3 reads CASSLLGLAGVHEQFF. The CDR3 region has the DNA TGTGCCAGCAGTTTATTGGGACTAGCGGGAGTCCATGAGCAGTTCTTC.